These 28 T cell receptor beta chains share one sample of origin, sequenced in a study of blood T cells in healthy people across ages. Primed by a sample-barcoded 5' primer and a J-beta primer mix, a second PCR proceeded for roughly 7 to 12 cycles. TCRdb analysed the 5' RACE reads with MiXCR anew, one entry per CDR3 protein. The data contain about 680,000 distinct CDR3 sequences, around half of them seen just once; the ten biggest clones take up about a third. Sequences were obtained from blood. These receptors originate from a woman aged 55-69 years in good health.

The chain's CDR3 is CASSPETVNQPQHF. The DNA of the CDR3 is TGTGCCAGCAGTCCCGAGACAGTCAATCAGCCCCAGCATTTT. The V gene is TRBV27, the J gene TRBJ1-5; a weak D match, TRBD1 (5 bases). Trimming cost V 5 bases and J 3 bases, with 11 bases left between them. The CDR3 has 14 amino acids. Germline CDR1 reads MNHEY; CDR2 reads SMNVEV (reference sequence).

This clonotype occurred many times. The rearrangement links TRBV7-2 to TRBJ2-7, with 11 bases matching TRBD2. Losses at the gene ends were 0 bases for V and 2 bases for J; bases not matched to a gene: 12. The length of the CDR3 is 19 residues. The V gene's germline CDR1 is SGHTA and CDR2 FQGNSA. The CDR3 protein is CASSLAGGTGLADPYEQYF. The CDR3 nucleotides are TGTGCCAGCAGCTTAGCGGGCGGAACGGGACTAGCGGACCCCTACGAGCAGTACTTC.

CDR3 residues: CASSQQLTTNEKLFF. The DNA for the CDR3 is TGTGCCAGCAGCCAACAGCTTACAACTAATGAAAAACTGTTTTTT. The V gene is TRBV7-9, the J gene TRBJ1-4; D not certain. Germline CDR1 SEHNR, CDR2 FQNEAQ (reference sequence). The CDR3 has 15 amino acids. The germline V and J ends were trimmed by 5 bases and 0 bases, with 10 bases remaining between them.

The V gene is TRBV20-1, the J gene TRBJ2-7; TRBD2 agrees at 11 bases. The assigned J gene may be wrong: the sequence end matches TRBJ2-5 better. CDR1 is DFQATT and CDR2 is SNEGSKA in the germline V gene (reference sequence). This CDR3 has 19 amino acids. The CDR3 spells CSARDPRLAGGGSQETQYF. For the CDR3, the DNA is TGCAGTGCTAGAGATCCTCGGCTAGCGGGAGGAGGAAGTCAAGAGACCCAGTACTTC.

This chain joins TRBV6-1 and TRBJ2-3, with TRBD1 as a possible D gene (5 bases). The V end was cut by 8 bases, the J end by 0 bases, with 15 bases between. There are 15 residues in the CDR3. Per germline, CDR1 MNHNS and CDR2 SASEGT. The CDR3 DNA sequence: TGTGCCAGCCGCACCAGGGAATATAGCACAGATACGCAGTATTTT. This sequence encodes CASRTREYSTDTQYF.

The gene calls are TRBV20-1 and TRBJ2-5, with 7 bases lining up with TRBD1. The last part of the DNA fits TRBJ2-7 better; the J call may be wrong. Germline V gene lookup returns CDR1 DFQATT and CDR2 SNEGSKA (reference sequence). The CDR3 spans 12 residues. The CDR3 here is CSVDRTGYEQYF. The CDR3 nucleotides read TGCAGTGTAGACCGGACAGGCTACGAGCAGTACTTC.

The chain joins TRBV6-5 to TRBJ1-1; 8 positions agree with TRBD1. The germline V gene has CDR1 MNHEY and CDR2 SVGAGI. There are 14 residues in the CDR3. After removal of 2 bases from V and 5 bases from J, the junction contained 4 bases not matched to a gene. The CDR3 sequence: CASSYRTGRTEAFF. Here the CDR3 DNA reads TGTGCCAGCAGTTACCGGACAGGGAGGACTGAAGCTTTCTTT.

This clonotype showed up just a few times. The chain carries TRBV20-1 and TRBJ1-1; D gene ambiguous. V was clipped by 0 bases and J by 2 bases, with 13 bases between them. The V gene's germline CDR1 is DFQATT and CDR2 SNEGSKA (reference sequence). CDR3 length equals 15 residues. The CDR3 loop is CSARDGLQPNTEAFF. For the CDR3, the DNA is TGCAGTGCTAGAGATGGTTTACAGCCTAACACTGAAGCTTTCTTT.

In regard to this clonotype: With a much larger clone just one base away, this may be a read error. The chain employs TRBV7-2 and TRBJ2-5; 12 nucleotides align to TRBD2. This CDR3 is built from 15 residues. Germline-derived CDR1 and CDR2 are SGHTA and FQGNSA. The trim removed 5 bases at V and 11 bases at J, leaving 12 bases unmatched. CDR3 in DNA: TGTGCCAGCAGCCCCCGGACTAGCGGGGCTTACGGGCAGTACTTC. This encodes CASSPRTSGAYGQYF.

This clonotype was detected only a few times. The chain couples TRBV28 to TRBJ2-1; 9 bases fit TRBD2. Germline values: CDR1 MDHEN, CDR2 SYDVKM. After removal of 6 bases from V and 7 bases from J, the junction contained 13 bases not matched to a gene. This CDR3 contains 16 residues. The CDR3 nucleotides are TGTGCCAGCAGCACATTAGCGGGAGATCTTCTGAATGAGCAGTTCTTC. Translating gives CASSTLAGDLLNEQFF. The full variable domain, rest sourced from reference TRBV28 and TRBJ2-1, is DVKVTQSSRYLVKRTGEKVFLECVQDMDHENMFWYRQDPGLGLRLIYFSYDVKMKEKGDIPEGYSVSREKKERFSLILESASTNQTSMYLCASSTLAGDLLNEQFFGPGTRLTVL.

The gene calls are TRBV6-1 and TRBJ1-2; D is possibly TRBD1 (5 bases). The V gene's germline CDR1 is MNHNS and CDR2 SASEGT. V was pared by 3 bases and J by 13 bases, with 18 bases between. This CDR3 has 13 amino acids. The CDR3 coding sequence is TGTGCCAGCAGTGAGCGCCGGGGGACGGCCTGCACCTTC. Translated, it gives CASSERRGTACTF.

The V call is TRBV20-1, the J call TRBJ2-1, with TRBD2 matching over 7 bases. The CDR3 consists of 13 residues. CDR1 is DFQATT, CDR2 SNEGSKA, per germline (reference sequence). With 3 bases clipped from V and 8 bases from J, the junction kept 7 bases outside the gene matches. The CDR3 DNA reads TGCAGTGCTAGCCGCGGGAGCCGGCATGAGCAGTTCTTC. It yields the protein CSASRGSRHEQFF.

V and J are TRBV29-1 and TRBJ2-7; 10 bases are a match to TRBD2. This CDR3 has 13 residues. V shed 4 bases and J 6 bases; nucleotides not matched to a gene: 6. Germline V gives CDR1 SQVTM, CDR2 ANQGSEA. CDR3: CSVGSLAGAEQYF. The CDR3 DNA follows: TGCAGCGTTGGTAGTCTAGCGGGAGCCGAGCAGTACTTC.

This clonotype was seen a handful of times. The chain recombines TRBV20-1 with TRBJ2-7; D is perhaps TRBD2 (5 bases). The CDR3 has 13 residues. Germline values: CDR1 DFQATT, CDR2 SNEGSKA (reference sequence). The V end lost 1 base, the J end lost 0 bases, and 7 bases lay between the germline ends. CDR3 nucleotides: TGCAGTGCTAGAGGGCGGGTCTCCTACGAGCAGTACTTC. Its protein is CSARGRVSYEQYF.

This clonotype was found a few times. The genes are TRBV10-3 and TRBJ2-7; D might be TRBD1 (5 bases). V lost 6 bases to trimming and J lost 2 bases, with 8 bases between them. The CDR3 has 12 residues. From germline, CDR1 is ENHRY and CDR2 SYGVKD. The chain's CDR3 is CAISLTAYEQYF. The DNA of the CDR3 is TGTGCCATCAGCCTGACAGCCTACGAGCAGTACTTC.

This clonotype was counted once. The V gene is TRBV6-5, the J gene TRBJ1-2; a possible D gene is TRBD1 (5 bases). The CDR3 extends over 14 amino acids. Trimming shortened V by 6 bases and J by 3 bases, and 14 bases separated the two germline ends. Per germline, CDR1 MNHEY and CDR2 SVGAGI. CDR3 sequence (DNA): TGTGCCAGCAGCCGGGACGGAACTTACTATGGCTACACCTTC. This sequence encodes CASSRDGTYYGYTF.

The V gene is TRBV20-1, the J gene TRBJ2-5; D might be TRBD1 or TRBD2, each matching 5 bases. Per germline, CDR1 DFQATT and CDR2 SNEGSKA (reference sequence). The CDR3 has 13 amino acids. Trimming removed 6 bases from V and 5 bases from J, with 16 bases in between. DNA of the CDR3: TGCAGTGCGACCGGGACCGTCTCTGAGACCCAGTACTTC. Translated: CSATGTVSETQYF.

The V gene is TRBV20-1, the J gene TRBJ2-7; 12 nucleotides match TRBD2. This CDR3 is 14 amino acids long. The V gene end was trimmed by 5 bases and the J gene end by 2 bases; junction bases not matched to a gene: 4. CDR1 is DFQATT, CDR2 SNEGSKA, per germline (reference sequence). CDR3 region: CSAPRTSGAYEQYF. The CDR3 DNA reads as TGCAGTGCTCCCCGGACTAGCGGGGCCTACGAGCAGTACTTC.

The chain is built from TRBV29-1 and TRBJ2-3; D is unclear. The CDR3 is made up of 11 amino acids. The V end was cut by 4 bases, the J end by 5 bases, with 7 bases between. Germline V gives CDR1 SQVTM, CDR2 ANQGSEA. The CDR3 region has the DNA TGCAGCGTTGGATCAGTAGATACGCAGTATTTT. The encoded protein is CSVGSVDTQYF.

The chain combines TRBV6-5 with TRBJ2-6; the match to TRBD1 covers 8 bases. From germline, CDR1 is MNHEY and CDR2 SVGAGI. The CDR3 loop spans 17 amino acids. J lost 4 bases, V lost 3 bases, and 8 bases had no gene match. DNA for the CDR3: TGTGCCAGCAGTTATGCCGGACAGGGATACGGGGCCAACGTCCTGACTTTC. It specifies CASSYAGQGYGANVLTF.

This clonotype appeared once. The chain combines TRBV11-2 with TRBJ1-2; no definite D call. The length of the CDR3 is 13 residues. CDR1 and CDR2 from the germline V gene are SGHAT and FQNNGV. V lost 4 bases and J lost 0, with 6 bases in between. CDR3 in amino acids: CASSSWTNYGYTF. CDR3 DNA sequence: TGTGCCAGCAGCTCCTGGACTAACTATGGCTACACCTTC. The entire variable domain, with the rest obtained from reference TRBV11-2 and TRBJ1-2, is as follows: EAGVAQSPRYKIIEKRQSVAFWCNPISGHATLYWYQQILGQGPKLLIQFQNNGVVDDSQLPKDRFSAERLKGVDSTLKIQPAKLEDSAVYLCASSSWTNYGYTFGSGTRLTVV.

This chain joins TRBV5-6 and TRBJ1-5; 11 bases are shared with TRBD1. This CDR3 spans 16 amino acids. The V segment lost 1 base and the J segment 7 bases; nucleotides outside the gene matches: 7. Germline V gene lookup returns CDR1 SGHDT and CDR2 YYEEEE. CDR3 bases: TGTGCCAGCAGCTTGAGGGGACAGGGGGTTCGGCAGCCCCAGCATTTT. It specifies CASSLRGQGVRQPQHF.

Notes on this clonotype: Possible read error: a much larger clone is one base away. V usage is TRBV4-3 and J usage is TRBJ1-4; D is unresolved. Trimming removed 4 bases from V and 12 bases from J, with 9 bases in between. The germline gives CDR1 LGHNA, CDR2 YSLEER. This CDR3 has 11 residues. The CDR3 region has the DNA TGCGCCAGCAGCCTTGGAGAAGAACTGTTTTTT. Translation gives CASSLGEELFF.

The chain has TRBV20-1 and TRBJ2-7; TRBD1 or TRBD2 may be the D gene (7 bases each). Deletions cut 1 base from V and 2 bases from J, with 18 bases between. CDR3 length: 16 residues. Germline V gives CDR1 DFQATT, CDR2 SNEGSKA (reference sequence). CDR3 residues: CSARVSGGAVAYEQYF. CDR3 in DNA: TGCAGTGCTAGAGTCTCAGGGGGGGCTGTAGCCTACGAGCAGTACTTC.

This chain uses TRBV20-1 with TRBJ1-2; TRBD1 matches 9 bases. The CDR3 contains 15 residues. Germline-derived CDR1 and CDR2 are DFQATT and SNEGSKA (reference sequence). V trimming: 0 bases; J trimming: 0 bases; junction bases outside the gene matches: 2. CDR3 DNA: TGCAGTGCTAGAGAGGGGACAGGGTCTAACTATGGCTACACCTTC. It encodes CSAREGTGSNYGYTF.

There are a few counts of this clonotype. The genes are TRBV5-1 and TRBJ1-2; D not certain. The CDR3 length is 12 residues. CDR1 and CDR2 from the germline V gene are SGHRS and YFSETQ. V shed 0 bases and J shed 6 bases, with 6 bases lying between them. In DNA form, the CDR3 reads TGCGCCAGCAGCTTGGCAGGACATGGCTACACCTTC. Translation gives CASSLAGHGYTF.

This clonotype was detected only a few times. The chain recombines TRBV7-9 with TRBJ2-2; 11 nucleotides line up with TRBD2. V trimming: 8 bases; J trimming: 1 base; junction bases outside the gene matches: 9. There are 17 residues in the CDR3. Germline V gene data show CDR1 as SEHNR and CDR2 as FQNEAQ (reference sequence). This CDR3 is CASVRGLADLNTGELFF. CDR3 nucleotide sequence: TGTGCCAGCGTTCGGGGACTAGCGGACTTGAACACCGGGGAGCTGTTTTTT. The full variable domain, with the rest looked up from reference TRBV7-9 and TRBJ2-2, is DTGVSQNPRHKITKRGQNVTFRCDPISEHNRLYWYRQTLGQGPEFLTYFQNEAQLEKSRLLSDRFSAERPKGSFSTLEIQRTEQGDSAMYLCASVRGLADLNTGELFFGEGSRLTVL.

This chain joins TRBV29-1 and TRBJ2-1, with 13 bases fitting TRBD2. CDR1 is SQVTM and CDR2 is ANQGSEA in the germline V gene. The CDR3 is 13 residues long. The J segment lost 5 bases and the V segment lost 7 bases, leaving 2 bases of the junction unmatched. The CDR3 region has the DNA TGCAGCGGGACTAGCGGGGGTAACAATGAGCAGTTCTTC. Residues: CSGTSGGNNEQFF.